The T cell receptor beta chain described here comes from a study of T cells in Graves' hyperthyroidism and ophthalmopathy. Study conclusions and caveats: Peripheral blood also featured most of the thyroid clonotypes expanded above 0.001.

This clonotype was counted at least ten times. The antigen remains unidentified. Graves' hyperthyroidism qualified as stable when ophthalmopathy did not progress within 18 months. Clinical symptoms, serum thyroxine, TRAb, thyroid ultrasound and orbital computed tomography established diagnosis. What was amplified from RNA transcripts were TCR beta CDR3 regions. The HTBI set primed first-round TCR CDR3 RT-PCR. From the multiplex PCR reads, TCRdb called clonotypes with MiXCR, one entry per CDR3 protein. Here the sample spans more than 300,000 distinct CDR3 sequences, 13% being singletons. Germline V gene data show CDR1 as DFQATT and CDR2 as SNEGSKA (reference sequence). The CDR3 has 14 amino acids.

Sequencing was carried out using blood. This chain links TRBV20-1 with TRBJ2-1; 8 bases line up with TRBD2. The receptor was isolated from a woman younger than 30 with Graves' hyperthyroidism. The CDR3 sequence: CSVAGYRSYNEQFF. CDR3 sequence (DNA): TGCAGCGTAGCGGGATATCGCTCCTACAATGAGCAGTTCTTC.